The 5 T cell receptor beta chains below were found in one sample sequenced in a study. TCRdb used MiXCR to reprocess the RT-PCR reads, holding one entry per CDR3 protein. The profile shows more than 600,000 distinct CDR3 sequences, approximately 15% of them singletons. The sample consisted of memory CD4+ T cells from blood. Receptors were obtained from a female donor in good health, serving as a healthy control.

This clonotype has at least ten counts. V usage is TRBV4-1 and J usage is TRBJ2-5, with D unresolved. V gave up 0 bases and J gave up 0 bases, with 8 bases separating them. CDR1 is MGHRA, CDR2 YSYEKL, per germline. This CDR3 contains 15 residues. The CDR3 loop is CASSQDREYQETQYF. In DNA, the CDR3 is TGCGCCAGCAGCCAAGATCGAGAGTACCAAGAGACCCAGTACTTC.

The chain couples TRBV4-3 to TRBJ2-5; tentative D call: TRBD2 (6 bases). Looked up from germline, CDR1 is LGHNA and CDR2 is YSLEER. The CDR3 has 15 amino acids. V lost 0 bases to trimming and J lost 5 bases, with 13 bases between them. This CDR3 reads CASSQEPLAAETQYF. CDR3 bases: TGCGCCAGCAGCCAAGAACCATTAGCGGCGGAGACCCAGTACTTC.

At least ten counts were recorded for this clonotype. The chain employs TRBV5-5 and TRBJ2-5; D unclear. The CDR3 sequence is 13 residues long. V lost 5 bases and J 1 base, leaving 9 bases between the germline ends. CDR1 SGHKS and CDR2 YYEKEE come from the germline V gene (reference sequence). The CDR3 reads CASRTHLQETQYF. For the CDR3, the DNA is TGTGCCAGCAGGACACACCTCCAAGAGACCCAGTACTTC.

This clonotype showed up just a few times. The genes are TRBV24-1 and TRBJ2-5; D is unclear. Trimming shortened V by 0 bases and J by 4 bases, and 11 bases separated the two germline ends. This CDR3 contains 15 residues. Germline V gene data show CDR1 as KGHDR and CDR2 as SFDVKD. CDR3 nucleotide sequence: TGTGCCACCAGTGATTTGGGCAGGATGGGAGAGACCCAGTACTTC. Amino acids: CATSDLGRMGETQYF.

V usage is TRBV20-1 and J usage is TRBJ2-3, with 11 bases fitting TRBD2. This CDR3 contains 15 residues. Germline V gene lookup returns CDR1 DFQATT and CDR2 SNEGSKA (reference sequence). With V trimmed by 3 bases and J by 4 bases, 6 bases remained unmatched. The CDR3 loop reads CSARDSGGAPDTQYF. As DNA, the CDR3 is TGCAGTGCTAGGGATAGCGGGGGGGCCCCAGATACGCAGTATTTT.